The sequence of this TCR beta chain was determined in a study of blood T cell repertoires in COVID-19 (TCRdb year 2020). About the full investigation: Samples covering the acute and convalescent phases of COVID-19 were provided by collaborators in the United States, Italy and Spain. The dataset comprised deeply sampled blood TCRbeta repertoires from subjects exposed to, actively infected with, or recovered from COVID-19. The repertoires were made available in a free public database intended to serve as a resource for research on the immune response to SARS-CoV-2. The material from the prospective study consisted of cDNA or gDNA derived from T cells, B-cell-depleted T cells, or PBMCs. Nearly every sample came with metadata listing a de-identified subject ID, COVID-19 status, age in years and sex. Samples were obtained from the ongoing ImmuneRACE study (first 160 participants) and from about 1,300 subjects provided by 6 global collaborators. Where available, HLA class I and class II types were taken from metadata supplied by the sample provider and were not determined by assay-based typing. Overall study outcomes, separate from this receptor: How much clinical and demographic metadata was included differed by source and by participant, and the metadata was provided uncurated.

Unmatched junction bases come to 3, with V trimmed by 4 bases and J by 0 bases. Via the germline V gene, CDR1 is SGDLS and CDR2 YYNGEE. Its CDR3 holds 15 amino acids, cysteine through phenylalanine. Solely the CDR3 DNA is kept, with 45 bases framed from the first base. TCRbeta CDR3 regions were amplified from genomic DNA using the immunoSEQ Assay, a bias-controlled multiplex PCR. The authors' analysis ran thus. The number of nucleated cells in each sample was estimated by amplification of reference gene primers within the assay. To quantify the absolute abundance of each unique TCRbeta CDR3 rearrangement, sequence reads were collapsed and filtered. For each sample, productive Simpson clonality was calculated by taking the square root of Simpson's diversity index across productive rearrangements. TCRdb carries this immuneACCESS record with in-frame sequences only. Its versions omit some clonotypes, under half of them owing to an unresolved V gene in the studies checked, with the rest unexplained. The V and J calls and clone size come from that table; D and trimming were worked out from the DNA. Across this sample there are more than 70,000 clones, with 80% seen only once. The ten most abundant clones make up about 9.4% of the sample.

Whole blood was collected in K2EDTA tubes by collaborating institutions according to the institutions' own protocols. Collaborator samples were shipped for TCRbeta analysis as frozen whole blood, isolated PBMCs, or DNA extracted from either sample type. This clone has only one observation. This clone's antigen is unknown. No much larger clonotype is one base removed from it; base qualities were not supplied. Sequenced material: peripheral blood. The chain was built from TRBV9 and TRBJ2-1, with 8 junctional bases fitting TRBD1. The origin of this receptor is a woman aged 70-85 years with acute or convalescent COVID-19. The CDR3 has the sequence CASSPGTGSYNEQFF. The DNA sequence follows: TGTGCCAGCAGCCCTGGGACAGGCTCCTACAATGAGCAGTTCTTC.